This T cell receptor (beta chain) derives from a study of blood T cell repertoires in COVID-19. Across the study: Collection of acute and convalescent COVID-19 samples took place in the United States, Italy and Spain. The cDNA or gDNA used as material had been derived from T cells, B-cell-depleted T cells, or PBMCs.

V dropped 2 bases and J dropped 4 bases, with 14 bases sitting between them. The CDR3 extends over 15 amino acids. Germline CDR1 is LGHDT and CDR2 is YNNKEL (reference sequence). Original data processing: Amplifying reference gene primers gave estimates of nucleated cell counts. Profiling relied on immunoSEQ multiplex PCR, and the TCRdb table lists in-frame clones only, not all of them. That table gives V, J and clone size, and the DNA gave D and trimming. This sample yields some 150,000 clones, of which 84% are seen a single time; roughly 7.2% belongs to the top ten. Material: peripheral blood. This chain uses TRBV3-1 (or the pseudogene TRBV3-2) with TRBJ1-2; TRBD1 is a possible D gene (6 bases). The TCR originated in a woman in her forties or fifties in a cohort sampled during active or convalescent COVID-19. CDR3 sequence (DNA): TGTGCCAGCAGCCAACTAAATGACAGGCGCTATGGCTACACCTTC. The encoded protein is CASSQLNDRRYGYTF.